A selection of T cell receptor beta chains follows, all from one sample in a study of shared clonotypes between healthy human individuals. Sequencing was performed with immunoSEQ multiplex PCR; in TCRdb, only in-frame clones are kept and a portion is missing. The sample holds hundreds of thousands of clones, less than 80% seen once. The sample was memory CD4+ T cells sorted from blood. Receptors originate from a young woman in good health. Both conserved end residues are part of each CDR3. The D gene is left open where the match is weak. Some rows have no size entry. The others give once, few or many, or a class for an expanded clone.

D: -; V: TRBV10-3; J: TRBJ2-1; size: many; DNA: TGTGCCATCAGTAACGGACAGAGCAATGAGCAGTTCTTC; CDR3: CAISNGQSNEQFF
D: -; V: TRBV10-3; J: TRBJ1-2; size: many; DNA: TGTGCCATCAGTGTCTTGGGGGGCTCTGGCTACACCTTC; CDR3: CAISVLGGSGYTF
D: -; V: TRBV7-8; J: TRBJ2-1; size: -; DNA: TGTGCCAGCAGCTTAGCCAGAGGGAGGAGGACCCACAATGAGCAGTTCTTC; CDR3: CASSLARGRRTHNEQFF
D: -; V: TRBV5-4; J: TRBJ2-5; size: once; DNA: TGTGCCAGCAGCCTTGACAGCAGACAAGAGACCCAGTACTTC; CDR3: CASSLDSRQETQYF
D: TRBD2; V: TRBV11-2; J: TRBJ2-1; size: -; DNA: TGTGCCAGCAGCTCTCCTCTAGCGGGAGATGGCGATGAGCAGTTCTTC; CDR3: CASSSPLAGDGDEQFF
D: -; V: TRBV28; J: TRBJ1-3; size: -; DNA: TGTGCCAGCAGCCCAGGGGCCTCAAACACCATATATTTT; CDR3: CASSPGASNTIYF
D: -; V: TRBV19; J: TRBJ1-5; size: -; DNA: TGTGCCAGTAGCGTTACAGGGCCCCGGCAGCCCCAGCATTTT; CDR3: CASSVTGPRQPQHF
D: -; V: TRBV5-1; J: TRBJ1-4; size: -; DNA: TGCGCCAGCAGCACCTCAAGGGGGGATAATGAAAAACTGTTTTTT; CDR3: CASSTSRGDNEKLFF
D: TRBD1; V: TRBV10-1; J: TRBJ2-5; size: -; DNA: TGCGTCAGCAAGGACAGGGGGCTGTCCGAGACCCAGTACTTC; CDR3: CVSKDRGLSETQYF
D: -; V: TRBV11-3; J: TRBJ2-7; size: few; DNA: TGTGCCAGCAGCCTCGGCGGCTCCTACGAGCAGTACTTC; CDR3: CASSLGGSYEQYF
D: -; V: TRBV19; J: TRBJ1-1; size: -; DNA: TGTGCCAGTCGCCCCCGGGGGGCTGGAGGAGAAGCTTTCTTT; CDR3: CASRPRGAGGEAFF
D: -; V: TRBV6-1; J: TRBJ2-7; size: -; DNA: TGTGCCAGCAGTGACAGCCGAAGGGGGTACGAGCAGTACTTC; CDR3: CASSDSRRGYEQYF
D: TRBD1; V: TRBV7-2; J: TRBJ2-5; size: -; DNA: TGTGCCAGCAGCCCGCAGGGGGCCTCAGAGACCCAGTACTTC; CDR3: CASSPQGASETQYF